The 5 T cell receptor beta chains reported below all come from one sample, sequenced in a study of cytomegalovirus exposure and HLA in healthy donors. The PCR ran on 60 Vbeta and 13 Jbeta primers. Measured with immunoSEQ multiplex PCR; TCRdb has only the in-frame clones, and not every one. The data show about 200,000 clones, around 85% seen once. Sequencing used PBMCs. The source is a man aged 18 to 35 in good health and CMV-seronegative.

The chain combines TRBV27 with TRBJ2-5, with 12 bases fitting TRBD2. The germline gives CDR1 MNHEY, CDR2 SMNVEV (reference sequence). J lost 4 bases, V lost 9 bases, and 12 bases had no gene match. This CDR3 spans 16 amino acids. For the CDR3, the DNA is TGTGCCAGTCACGCAAGACTAGCGGGGGAGGCAGAGACCCAGTACTTC. It is translated as CASHARLAGEAETQYF.

The CDR3 reads CASSQVQRSYNEQFF. The CDR3 bases are TGTGCCAGCAGCCAAGTTCAGCGCTCCTACAATGAGCAGTTCTTC. The rearrangement uses TRBV4-2 and TRBJ2-1, with D unclear. Deletions cut 1 base from V and 0 bases from J, with 7 bases between. The CDR3 spans 15 residues. Germline V gene lookup returns CDR1 LGHNA and CDR2 YNFKEQ.

V usage is TRBV5-4 and J usage is TRBJ1-3; TRBD1 matches at 8 bases. The CDR3 consists of 15 residues. Trimming at V came to 6 bases and at J to 3 bases, leaving 8 bases not matched to a gene. Germline V CDR1 and CDR2: SGHNT, YYREEE (reference sequence). CDR3 sequence (DNA): TGTGCCAGCACCATGACAGGGGTAATTGGAAACACCATATATTTT. Its translation: CASTMTGVIGNTIYF.

V is TRBV21-1 and J is TRBJ2-5; the table's D call of TRBD1 was not tested on the DNA. TRBV21-1 is a known pseudogene. This CDR3 contains 20 residues. CDR3 DNA sequence: TGTGCCAGCAGCAAAGGGTCAGACGCAGACAGGGTTTTTAGAGAAGAGACCCAGTACTTC. This gives the protein CASSKGSDADRVFREETQYF.

This clone was seen once. V usage is TRBV7-8 and J usage is TRBJ1-1; D remains unclear. V lost 1 base and J 0 bases, leaving 9 bases between the germline ends. CDR3 length equals 15 residues. Germline loops: CDR1 SGHVS, CDR2 FQNEAQ. The CDR3 DNA reads TGTGCCAGCAGCTTAGGAGGTGACTTGAACACTGAAGCTTTCTTT. This encodes CASSLGGDLNTEAFF.